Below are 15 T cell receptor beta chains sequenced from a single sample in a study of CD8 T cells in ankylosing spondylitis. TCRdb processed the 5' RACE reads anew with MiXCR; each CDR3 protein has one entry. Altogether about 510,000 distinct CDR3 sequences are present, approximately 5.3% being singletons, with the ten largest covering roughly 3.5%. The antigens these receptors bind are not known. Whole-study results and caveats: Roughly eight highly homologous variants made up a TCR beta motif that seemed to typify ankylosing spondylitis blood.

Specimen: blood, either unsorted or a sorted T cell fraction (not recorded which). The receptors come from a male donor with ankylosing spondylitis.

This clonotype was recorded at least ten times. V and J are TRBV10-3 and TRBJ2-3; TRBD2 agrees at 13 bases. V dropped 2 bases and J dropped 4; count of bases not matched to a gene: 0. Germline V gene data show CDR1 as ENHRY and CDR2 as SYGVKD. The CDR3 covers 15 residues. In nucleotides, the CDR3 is TGTGCCATCAGTGAGGGACTAGCGGGGGCAGATACGCAGTATTTT. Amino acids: CAISEGLAGADTQYF.

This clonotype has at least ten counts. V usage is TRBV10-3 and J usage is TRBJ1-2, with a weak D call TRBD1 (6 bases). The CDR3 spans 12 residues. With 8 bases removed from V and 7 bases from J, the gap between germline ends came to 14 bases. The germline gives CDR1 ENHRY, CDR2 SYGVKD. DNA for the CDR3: TGTGCCATCGCCCCTACAGGGTCTGGCTACACCTTC. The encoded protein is CAIAPTGSGYTF.

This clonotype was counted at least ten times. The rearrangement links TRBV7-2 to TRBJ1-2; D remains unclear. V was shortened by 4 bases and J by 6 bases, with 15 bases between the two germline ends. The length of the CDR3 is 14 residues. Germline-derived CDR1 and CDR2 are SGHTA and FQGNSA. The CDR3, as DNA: TGTGCCAGCAGCTCCCGCCCTGGGATAGATGGCTACACCTTC. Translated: CASSSRPGIDGYTF.

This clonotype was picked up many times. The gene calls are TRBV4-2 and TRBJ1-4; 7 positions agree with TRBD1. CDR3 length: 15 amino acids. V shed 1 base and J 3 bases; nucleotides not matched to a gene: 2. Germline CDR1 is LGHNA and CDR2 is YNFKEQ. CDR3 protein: CASSQATGSNEKLFF. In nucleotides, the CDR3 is TGTGCCAGCAGCCAAGCGACAGGGTCTAATGAAAAACTGTTTTTT.

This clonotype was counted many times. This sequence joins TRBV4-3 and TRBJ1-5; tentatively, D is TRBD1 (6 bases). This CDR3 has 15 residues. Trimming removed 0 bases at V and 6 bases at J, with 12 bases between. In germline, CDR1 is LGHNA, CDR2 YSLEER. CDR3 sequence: CASSQDRGLSQPQHF. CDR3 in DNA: TGCGCCAGCAGCCAAGACAGGGGATTAAGTCAGCCCCAGCATTTT.

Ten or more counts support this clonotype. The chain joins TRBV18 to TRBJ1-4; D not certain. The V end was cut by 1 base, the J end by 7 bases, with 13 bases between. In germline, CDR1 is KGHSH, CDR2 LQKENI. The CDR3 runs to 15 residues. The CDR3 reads CASSPRGKEGEKLFF. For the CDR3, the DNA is TGTGCCAGCTCACCACGCGGCAAGGAAGGTGAAAAACTGTTTTTT.

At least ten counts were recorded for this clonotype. The CDR3: CASSPPGAGALYEQYF. The CDR3 nucleotides read TGTGCCAGCAGCCCCCCGGGAGCGGGGGCCCTCTACGAGCAGTACTTC. This rearrangement joins TRBV5-4 to TRBJ2-7, with 8 bases that match TRBD2. CDR3 size: 16 residues. Germline trimming cut 4 bases from V and 3 bases from J; bases unmatched to any gene: 12. CDR1 and CDR2 from the germline V gene are SGHNT and YYREEE (reference sequence).

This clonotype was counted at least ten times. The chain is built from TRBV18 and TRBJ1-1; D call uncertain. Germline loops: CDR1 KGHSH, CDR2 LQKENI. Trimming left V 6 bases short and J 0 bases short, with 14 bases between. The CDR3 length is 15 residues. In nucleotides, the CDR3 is TGTGCCAGCTCCCATTCCGTTCCAATGAACACTGAAGCTTTCTTT. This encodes CASSHSVPMNTEAFF. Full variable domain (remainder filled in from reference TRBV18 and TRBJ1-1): NAGVMQNPRHLVRRRGQEARLRCSPMKGHSHVYWYRQLPEEGLKFMVYLQKENIIDESGMPKERFSAEFPKEGPSILRIQQVVRGDSAAYFCASSHSVPMNTEAFFGQGTRLTVV.

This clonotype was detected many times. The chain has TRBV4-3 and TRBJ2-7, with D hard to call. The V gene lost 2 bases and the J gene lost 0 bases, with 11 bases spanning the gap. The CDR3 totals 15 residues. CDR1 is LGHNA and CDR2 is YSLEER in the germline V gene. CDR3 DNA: TGCGCCAGCAGCCAATCGTTGGGTTTCTCCTACGAGCAGTACTTC. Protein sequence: CASSQSLGFSYEQYF.

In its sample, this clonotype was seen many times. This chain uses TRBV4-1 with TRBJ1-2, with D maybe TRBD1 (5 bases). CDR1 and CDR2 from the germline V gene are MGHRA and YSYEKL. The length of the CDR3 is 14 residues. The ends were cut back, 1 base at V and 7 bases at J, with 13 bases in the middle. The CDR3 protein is CASSQVIQGGGYTF. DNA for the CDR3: TGCGCCAGCAGCCAAGTAATCCAGGGAGGTGGCTACACCTTC.

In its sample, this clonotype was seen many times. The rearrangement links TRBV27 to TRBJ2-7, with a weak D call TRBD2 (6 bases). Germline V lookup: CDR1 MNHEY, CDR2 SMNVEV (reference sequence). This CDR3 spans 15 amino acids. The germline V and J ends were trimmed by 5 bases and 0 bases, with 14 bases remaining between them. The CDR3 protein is CASSLRSGSSYEQYF. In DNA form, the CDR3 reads TGTGCCAGCAGTCTCCGTAGCGGAAGCTCCTACGAGCAGTACTTC.

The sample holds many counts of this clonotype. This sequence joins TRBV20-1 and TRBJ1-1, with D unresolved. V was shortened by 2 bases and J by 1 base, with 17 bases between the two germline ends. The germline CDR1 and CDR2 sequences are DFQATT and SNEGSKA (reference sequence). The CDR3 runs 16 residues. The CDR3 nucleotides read TGCAGTGCTAGACACCCCTTAAGGCGAGCGAACACTGAAGCTTTCTTT. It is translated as CSARHPLRRANTEAFF.

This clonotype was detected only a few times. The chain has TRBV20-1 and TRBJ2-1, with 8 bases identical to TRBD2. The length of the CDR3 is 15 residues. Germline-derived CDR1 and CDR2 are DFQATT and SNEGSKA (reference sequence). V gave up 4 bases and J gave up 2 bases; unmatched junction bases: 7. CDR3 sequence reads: CSAKLLAVAYNEQFF. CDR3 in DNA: TGCAGTGCTAAACTACTAGCGGTCGCCTACAATGAGCAGTTCTTC.

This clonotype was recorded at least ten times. CDR3 sequence: CASRDLGGIQETQYF. CDR3 coding DNA: TGTGCCAGCAGGGACCTGGGGGGCATCCAAGAGACCCAGTACTTC. The J gene is TRBJ2-5, the V gene TRBV7-8; D is tentatively TRBD1 or TRBD2 (6 bases each). CDR3 length equals 15 residues. CDR1 and CDR2 (germline): SGHVS, FQNEAQ. Trimming left V 6 bases short and J 1 base short, with 15 bases between. Looking up the rest from reference TRBV7-8 and TRBJ2-5 gives the full variable domain: GAGVSQSPRYKVAKRGQDVALRCDPISGHVSLFWYQQALGQGPEFLTYFQNEAQLDKSGLPSDRFFAERPEGSVSTLKIQRTQQEDSAVYLCASRDLGGIQETQYFGPGTRLLVL.

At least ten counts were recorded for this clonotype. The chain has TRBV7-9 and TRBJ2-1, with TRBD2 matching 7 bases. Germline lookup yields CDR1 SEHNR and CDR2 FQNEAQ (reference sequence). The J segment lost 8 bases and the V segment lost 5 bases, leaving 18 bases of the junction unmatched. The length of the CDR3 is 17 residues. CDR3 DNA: TGTGCCAGCAGCCGACCAGCTGGGGAGGGCGGTGCGTATGAGCAGTTCTTC. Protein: CASSRPAGEGGAYEQFF. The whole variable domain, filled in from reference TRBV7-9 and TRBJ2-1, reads DTGVSQNPRHKITKRGQNVTFRCDPISEHNRLYWYRQTLGQGPEFLTYFQNEAQLEKSRLLSDRFSAERPKGSFSTLEIQRTEQGDSAMYLCASSRPAGEGGAYEQFFGPGTRLTVL.